This TCR beta chain is drawn from a study of technical replicates of blood from several donors. Sequencing used immunoSEQ multiplex PCR; TCRdb keeps in-frame clones, though not all of them. The data hold roughly 11,000 clones, with 93% observed a single time. The CDR3 runs to 17 residues. J gave up 1 base and V 4 bases, and 6 bases lay outside the gene matches. Per germline, CDR1 MNHNS and CDR2 SASEGT. Sequencing input: PBMCs. This receptor was obtained from a human donor in good health. This chain connects TRBV6-1 to TRBJ2-5, with 13 bases that match TRBD2. For the CDR3, the DNA is TGTGCCAGCAGTGCGCGACTAGCGGGAGGCAGCCAAGAGACCCAGTACTTC. Amino acid sequence: CASSARLAGGSQETQYF.